A selection of T cell receptor beta chains follows, all from one sample in a study of T-cell memory formation after mild COVID-19. Using its own MiXCR run on the 5' RACE reads, TCRdb lists one record per CDR3 protein. Here the sample spans around 400,000 distinct CDR3 sequences, less than 25% being singletons. Sequencing was carried out using PBMCs or a T cell subset sorted from them (not recorded which). All receptors derive from an adult woman who had mild COVID-19 (a few samples of this study predate the infection). Cell type and time point are not known. The conserved cysteine and the conserved F or W are not part of the CDR3 here.

V	CDR3
TRBV5-1	ASSLMAGYMNTEAF
TRBV6-1	ASSDVGGGHNEQF
TRBV5-5	ASSSDRGPASGANVLT
TRBV6-1	ASSELGGGSAF
TRBV7-2	ASSLEIGYNSPLH
TRBV7-6	ASSLTRTSVAGELF
TRBV12-3/TRBV12-4	ASSRTQGAEPEAF
TRBV25-1	ASSVPGQPNTEAF
TRBV20-1	SAHIDNEQF
TRBV7-2	ASSTRDSKNIQY
TRBV20-1	RADKVGEQY
TRBV15	ATSRDRNYNSPLH
TRBV5-1	ASSPIYGANVLT
TRBV20-1	SAGDRGSQPQH
TRBV6-6	ASQRGQEQPQH